This record concerns one T cell receptor beta chain sequence. Its antigen remains unknown. PCR used 60 Vbeta primers and 13 Jbeta primers. Assay: immunoSEQ multiplex PCR; the TCRdb copy retains only in-frame clones and omits some. The sample consists of tens of thousands of clones, about three quarters of them appearing once. This sample was included in a study of cytomegalovirus exposure and HLA in healthy donors. Whole-study results and caveats: Trimming of TCR beta V- and J-genes showed a link, identified in a later analysis, to a missense DCLRE1C variant. Roughly even sequencing depth across donors was the assumption behind the presence/absence analyses.

This CDR3 spans 16 amino acids. Germline CDR1 is SGHVS and CDR2 is FQNEAQ. Trimming removed 5 bases from V and 2 bases from J; junction bases left unmatched: 9. Sequencing input: PBMCs. The origin of this receptor is a middle-aged man in good health and CMV-seronegative. The V and J genes are TRBV7-8 and TRBJ2-3, with 8 bases identical to TRBD2. The chain's CDR3 is CASSRTSGRLTDTQYF. The CDR3 DNA is TGTGCCAGCAGCAGAACTAGCGGCCGCCTCACAGATACGCAGTATTTT.